This T cell receptor (beta chain) was profiled in a study of spatial heterogeneity in lung cancer (dated by TCRdb to about 2019). The study in broad terms: Beta-chain transcripts were consistently detected in greater numbers than alpha-chain transcripts, which likely reflects a higher abundance of beta-chain transcripts. In the raw uncorrected reads, each unique combination of TCR and UMI appeared on average more than ten times. The study quantitatively compared TCR alpha and beta repertoires across multiple tumor regions, matched nontumor lung and blood in non-small cell lung cancer. The study linked features of the TCR repertoire to counts of nonsynonymous mutations, which were determined by whole-exome sequencing of tumor tissue. At surgery, 200 or so tumor regions, around 67 matched nontumor lung samples and fewer than 60 PBMC samples were TCR-sequenced for both alpha and beta chains. Overall results and qualifications from the work: Ubiquitous expanded tumor TCRs were detected in blood more often at tumor resection than at routine follow-up. Confirming at a functional level the hypothesis that regional TCRs recognize regional mutations was considered to require additional single-cell paired TCR alpha and beta sequencing.

This clonotype was detected ten times or more. Its antigen remains unidentified. The record has no base qualities; no much larger clone is one base away. The CDR3 contains 17 residues, cysteine and phenylalanine counted. The kept DNA is CDR3 alone, 51 bases in frame from the first base. The germline V gene sets CDR1 to LGHNA and CDR2 to YSLEER. V is cut back by 0 bases and J by 6 bases, with 10 bases in the junction unmatched. The time point label on this specimen signifies: sample taken at primary tumor resection. Without any cell sorting, TCR sequencing was performed on whole RNA extracted either from tumor and nontumor lung tissue or from cryopreserved PBMC samples. Samples were obtained from 72 patients with early-stage, untreated non-small cell lung cancer from the lung TRACERx cohort. Only patients for whom sufficient RNA was available from at least two tumor regions were selected for TCR sequencing.

Libraries were prepared through 5' RACE. For sequencing, a NextSeq 500 was employed. To allow correction of PCR and sequencing errors, the TCR library protocol tagged every TCR cDNA molecule with a unique molecular identifier. Concerning the study's data processing: TCR identification, UMI-based error correction and CDR3 extraction were all carried out with Decombinator tools. TCRs above a frequency of 2 per 1,000, corresponding to the top 1% of the tumor frequency distribution, were defined as expanded. Rényi diversity was computed with the R vegan package after subsampling each repertoire 100 times to 5,000 TCRs. CDR3 similarity networks were constructed using string-kernel similarity of amino acid triplets, with links drawn between CDR3s whose pairwise similarity was above 0.82. TCRdb reprocessing: public reads trimmed at Q25 with fastp, clones called with MiXCR, in-frame beta chains kept. Rows merge per CDR3 protein into single entries with the most common DNA and genes. Here the V and J calls rest on TCRdb's processing, not on the authors' analysis. Present in this sample are approximately 11,000 distinct CDR3 sequences, 8.5% to 10% of which were seen just once. The ten biggest clones cover roughly a quarter of the sample.

The clonotype comes from a male donor with early-stage non-small cell lung cancer. The sample was PBMCs, taken at surgery. The rearranged chain carries TRBV4-3 and TRBJ2-3; 9 central nucleotides agree with TRBD2. The CDR3 protein sequence reads: CASSQDLERGAVDTQYF. The bases read TGCGCCAGCAGCCAAGATTTGGAGCGGGGGGCTGTTGATACGCAGTATTTT.